These T cell receptor beta chains were read from a single sample in a study of PD-L1 blockade in urothelial cancer. Here immunoSEQ multiplex PCR was the method, and the copy in TCRdb shows in-frame clones only, minus some. The repertoire has some 87,000 clones, roughly 84% of them found once; the top ten carry 2% to 2.5%. This specimen was PBMCs, taken around atezolizumab (anti-PD-L1) treatment. The receptor source for this set is a man aged 60-69 years with urothelial cancer. Each CDR3 is given with its conserved first and last residue. D genes are given only for firm matches. Only part of the rows carry a size: once, few, many, or a class if the clone is expanded.

CDR3 length,V gene,J gene,clone size,D gene,CDR3 DNA,CDR3 protein
15,TRBV29-1,TRBJ2-3,.,.,TGCAGCGTTATGGCTTGGGGGCCTAGCACAGATACGCAGTATTTT,CSVMAWGPSTDTQYF
15,TRBV9,TRBJ2-2,.,.,TGTGCCAGCAGCGCCAACGGACAGAGGGCGAGGGAGCTGTTTTTT,CASSANGQRARELFF
14,TRBV29-1,TRBJ2-3,.,.,TGCAGCGGGGGGGGCCCGGGGTCCACAGATACGCAGTATTTT,CSGGGPGSTDTQYF
14,TRBV7-8,TRBJ2-1,.,.,TGTGCCAGCACTACCCGGGTCCCCTACAATGAGCAGTTCTTC,CASTTRVPYNEQFF
15,TRBV5-1,TRBJ1-6,.,.,TGCGCCAGCAGCGCAACGACAGAAACCGGCTCACCCCTCCACTTT,CASSATTETGSPLHF
20,TRBV28,TRBJ2-4,.,TRBD2,TGTGCCAGCAGTCCTCCCCTCCGACTAAGCGTGTTAGCGGGCGGAAACATTCAGTACTTC,CASSPPLRLSVLAGGNIQYF
17,TRBV27,TRBJ2-7,.,.,TGTGCCAGCAGTCCATATACAGACACCAAAGTGGCCTACGAGCAGTACTTC,CASSPYTDTKVAYEQYF
14,TRBV15,TRBJ2-7,.,TRBD2,TGTGCCACCAGCAGAGATCTGGGGAGGGACGAGCAGTACTTC,CATSRDLGRDEQYF
14,TRBV5-1,TRBJ2-7,few,TRBD1,TGCGCCAGCAGCTTGGGACAGGGCTCCTACGAGCAGTACTTC,CASSLGQGSYEQYF
11,TRBV9,TRBJ2-3,.,.,TGTGCCAGCAGCGCCCTTGATACGCAGTATTTT,CASSALDTQYF
15,TRBV9,TRBJ2-3,.,.,TGTGCCAGCAGCGTAGATTGGGGCAGCACAGATACGCAGTATTTT,CASSVDWGSTDTQYF
15,TRBV11-2,TRBJ2-7,.,TRBD2,TGTGCCAGCAGCCGACTAGCGGGGGGACCCTACGAGCAGTACTTC,CASSRLAGGPYEQYF
16,TRBV9,TRBJ1-6,.,TRBD1,TGTGCCAGCAGCGCCCTACAGGGGGTGGGTGGTTCACCCCTCCACTTT,CASSALQGVGGSPLHF
14,TRBV4-3,TRBJ1-4,once,TRBD1,TGCGCCAGCAGCCAGGAGACAGGGGACGAAAAACTGTTTTTT,CASSQETGDEKLFF
17,TRBV14,TRBJ2-1,.,.,TGTGCCAGCAGCCCCACACGCCCGGTCCTAGCCCACAATGAGCAGTTCTTC,CASSPTRPVLAHNEQFF
16,TRBV4-2,TRBJ2-2,.,.,TGTGCCAGCAGCCAAGATTCCAGGAGGGACACCGGGGAGCTGTTTTTT,CASSQDSRRDTGELFF
16,TRBV5-4,TRBJ2-3,.,TRBD2,TGTGCCAGCAGCCCCAATAGCGGGAGTAGGACAGATACGCAGTATTTT,CASSPNSGSRTDTQYF
15,TRBV28,TRBJ2-7,.,.,TGTGCCAGCAGTCTATTGGACAGTTCGAGCTACGAGCAGTACTTC,CASSLLDSSSYEQYF
14,TRBV7-2,TRBJ2-7,.,TRBD1,TGTGCCAGCAGCGTTTATCAGGGGGCCTACGAGCAGTACTTC,CASSVYQGAYEQYF
15,TRBV9,TRBJ1-6,.,.,TGTGCCAGCAGCGTAGACGGGTATTATAATTCACCCCTCCACTTT,CASSVDGYYNSPLHF
13,TRBV19,TRBJ1-1,.,.,TGTGCCAGTAATGGGCGAGGGTTTCTTGGGGCTTTCTTT,CASNGRGFLGAFF
13,TRBV2,TRBJ1-1,.,.,TGTGCCAGCAGTGTGGAGGCAAACACTGAAGCTTTCTTT,CASSVEANTEAFF
16,TRBV4-2,TRBJ2-3,.,.,TGTGCCAGCAGCCAAGATTTGCAGGGTGGTACAGATACGCAGTATTTT,CASSQDLQGGTDTQYF
16,TRBV6-5,TRBJ1-3,.,.,TGTGCCAGCAGTTACTCGAGAGGCAGCTCTGGAAACACCATATATTTT,CASSYSRGSSGNTIYF
13,TRBV9,TRBJ2-3,.,TRBD2,TGTGCCAGCAGCGTTGGGGGGGAGGATACGCAGTATTTT,CASSVGGEDTQYF
13,TRBV11-3,TRBJ2-5,.,.,TGTGCCAGCAGCTTCCAGGGGTCAGAGACCCAGTACTTC,CASSFQGSETQYF
16,TRBV7-3,TRBJ2-6,.,.,TGTGCCAGCAGCCTAGGACTGCCCTCTGGGGCCAACGTCCTGACTTTC,CASSLGLPSGANVLTF
15,TRBV19,TRBJ1-6,.,.,TGTGCCAGTAGTATCCCGGGGGGAAATAATTCACCCCTCCACTTT,CASSIPGGNNSPLHF
13,TRBV7-2,TRBJ2-1,.,.,TGTGCCAGCAGCTTAGCGCCCAGTTACGAGCAGTTCTTC,CASSLAPSYEQFF
14,TRBV2,TRBJ1-5,.,TRBD1,TGTGCCAGCAGTGAGAACAGGGGGCAGCAGCCCCAGCATTTT,CASSENRGQQPQHF
15,TRBV13,TRBJ1-2,.,TRBD1,TGTGCCAGCAGCTTAAATCTCGGGGACAGGAATGGCTACACCTTC,CASSLNLGDRNGYTF
13,TRBV29-1,TRBJ1-2,.,TRBD1,TGCAGCGAGTCATCCGGGACAGACTATGGCTACACCTTC,CSESSGTDYGYTF
14,TRBV30,TRBJ2-7,.,TRBD1,TGTGCCTTGTTGTCTTCGGGACAGAGCTACGAGCAGTACTTC,CALLSSGQSYEQYF
14,TRBV10-3,TRBJ2-3,.,.,TGTGCCATCAGGGAGTATGAGCAGGGGGATACGCAGTATTTT,CAIREYEQGDTQYF
17,TRBV4-2,TRBJ2-7,.,TRBD1,TGTGCCAGCAGCCAAGATGACGGGACAGGGACGGTGAGCGAGCAGTACTTC,CASSQDDGTGTVSEQYF
14,TRBV6-1,TRBJ1-6,.,.,TGTGCCAGCGACGAGGGCGTTTATAATTCACCCCTCCACTTT,CASDEGVYNSPLHF
13,TRBV9,TRBJ1-2,.,.,TGTGCCAGCAGCGTAGGCGAGGAGTATGGCTACACCTTC,CASSVGEEYGYTF
15,TRBV5-1,TRBJ2-2,.,TRBD2,TGCGCCAGCAGCCGGACTAGCGGGGGGTTCGGGGAGCTGTTTTTT,CASSRTSGGFGELFF
13,TRBV7-2,TRBJ1-4,once,.,TGTGCCAGCAACCCCGCCGTAGGGGGAAAACTGTTTTTT,CASNPAVGGKLFF
14,TRBV9,TRBJ2-7,.,TRBD1,TGTGCCAGCAGCGTGGGACAGAGGTCGTACGAGCAGTACTTC,CASSVGQRSYEQYF
14,TRBV18,TRBJ2-3,.,.,TGTGCCAGCTCACCCAGGGGTGCCACAGATACGCAGTATTTT,CASSPRGATDTQYF
15,TRBV28,TRBJ2-7,.,TRBD1,TGTGCCAGCAGTTCACCGGGACAGGGGGCCTACGAGCAGTACTTC,CASSSPGQGAYEQYF
13,TRBV5-1,TRBJ1-1,.,.,TGCGCCAGCAGCTTGAACAGGGCGACTGAAGCTTTCTTT,CASSLNRATEAFF